These T cell receptor beta chains were read from a single sample in a study of blood T cell repertoires in COVID-19. Sequencing used immunoSEQ multiplex PCR; TCRdb keeps in-frame clones, though not all of them. Of hundreds of thousands of clones in the sample, around 87% were seen once. Input material: peripheral blood. These receptor sequences come from a man in his fifties or sixties with acute or convalescent COVID-19. Both conserved end residues are part of each CDR3. The order of the fields is D gene, V gene, J gene, clone size, CDR3 protein, CDR3 DNA. D genes are given only for firm matches. Clone size is not always given. Where it is, it says once, few, many or a class for expanded clones.

D: .
V: TRBV21-1
J: TRBJ1-2
size: .
CDR3: CASSRLRDTYGYTF
DNA: TGTGCCAGCAGCCGGCTCCGGGACACCTATGGCTACACCTTC

D: .
V: TRBV5-1
J: TRBJ1-5
size: .
CDR3: CASSPIPGDNQPQHF
DNA: TGCGCCAGCAGCCCCATTCCGGGTGACAATCAGCCCCAGCATTTT

D: TRBD1
V: TRBV28
J: TRBJ2-5
size: .
CDR3: CASSFSWSVRGLSETQYF
DNA: TGTGCCAGCAGTTTTTCTTGGAGCGTCAGGGGGCTTTCTGAGACCCAGTACTTC

D: .
V: TRBV3-1/TRBV3-2
J: TRBJ1-1
size: .
CDR3: CASSQVREEEAFF
DNA: TGTGCCAGCAGCCAAGTAAGAGAAGAGGAAGCTTTCTTT

D: TRBD2
V: TRBV2
J: TRBJ2-1
size: .
CDR3: CASMRLAGGINEQFF
DNA: TGTGCCAGCATGAGACTAGCGGGGGGGATCAATGAGCAGTTCTTC

D: .
V: TRBV11-1
J: TRBJ1-4
size: .
CDR3: CASSSATNEKLFF
DNA: TGTGCCAGCAGCTCAGCAACTAATGAAAAACTGTTTTTT

D: .
V: TRBV2
J: TRBJ1-2
size: .
CDR3: CASMGNRDYGYTF
DNA: TGTGCCAGCATGGGGAACAGGGACTATGGCTACACCTTC

D: .
V: TRBV7-2
J: TRBJ2-2
size: few
CDR3: CASSLVRSLGGELFF
DNA: TGTGCCAGCAGCTTAGTTCGTAGTCTAGGCGGGGAGCTGTTTTTT

D: .
V: TRBV5-1
J: TRBJ2-2
size: .
CDR3: CASSLRAGNNPGELFF
DNA: TGCGCCAGCAGCTTGAGGGCAGGGAATAACCCCGGGGAGCTGTTTTTT

D: TRBD2
V: TRBV7-6
J: TRBJ2-1
size: .
CDR3: CASSPGGRGTERDNEQFF
DNA: TGTGCCAGCAGCCCTGGAGGGCGGGGGACCGAAAGGGACAATGAGCAGTTCTTC

D: .
V: TRBV6-6
J: TRBJ1-3
size: .
CDR3: CASTPSGNTIYF
DNA: TGTGCCAGCACCCCATCTGGAAACACCATATATTTT

D: .
V: TRBV18
J: TRBJ1-1
size: .
CDR3: CASSPGQELNTEAFF
DNA: TGTGCCAGCTCACCTGGTCAGGAATTGAACACTGAAGCTTTCTTT

D: .
V: TRBV4-1
J: TRBJ2-7
size: once
CDR3: CASSQDDGAGGSEQYF
DNA: TGCGCCAGCAGCCAAGATGATGGGGCAGGGGGGAGCGAGCAGTACTTC

D: .
V: TRBV14
J: TRBJ2-5
size: .
CDR3: CASSQGTMRDETQYF
DNA: TGTGCCAGCAGCCAAGGAACGATGCGGGATGAGACCCAGTACTTC

D: .
V: TRBV5-1
J: TRBJ2-5
size: .
CDR3: CASSFSEETQYF
DNA: TGCGCCAGCAGCTTTTCGGAAGAGACCCAGTACTTC

D: TRBD1
V: TRBV28
J: TRBJ1-1
size: .
CDR3: CASSPATGGSTEAFF
DNA: TGTGCCAGCAGTCCCGCGACAGGGGGGTCCACTGAAGCTTTCTTT

D: .
V: TRBV29-1
J: TRBJ1-2
size: .
CDR3: CSVTIGGAYGYTF
DNA: TGCAGCGTTACGATCGGGGGGGCCTATGGCTACACCTTC

D: TRBD1
V: TRBV6-1
J: TRBJ1-2
size: .
CDR3: CASSEAGQLYDYTF
DNA: TGTGCCAGCAGTGAAGCGGGACAGCTCTATGACTACACCTTC

D: .
V: TRBV5-6
J: TRBJ2-3
size: .
CDR3: CASRGANTDTQYF
DNA: TGTGCCAGCAGGGGGGCAAACACAGATACGCAGTATTTT

D: .
V: TRBV6-5
J: TRBJ2-5
size: .
CDR3: CASRGAGETQYF
DNA: TGTGCCAGCCGGGGGGCGGGGGAGACCCAGTACTTC

D: TRBD1
V: TRBV28
J: TRBJ2-5
size: .
CDR3: CASSHNIGQGKETQYF
DNA: TGTGCCAGCAGCCACAACATTGGACAGGGGAAAGAGACCCAGTACTTC

D: .
V: TRBV6-2/TRBV6-3
J: TRBJ1-1
size: .
CDR3: CASSYGGVNTEAFF
DNA: TGTGCCAGCAGTTACGGGGGGGTGAACACTGAAGCTTTCTTT

D: TRBD2
V: TRBV11-2
J: TRBJ2-5
size: .
CDR3: CASSLYLAGVRETQYF
DNA: TGTGCCAGCAGCTTATACCTAGCGGGGGTGAGAGAGACCCAGTACTTC

D: TRBD1
V: TRBV9
J: TRBJ1-2
size: .
CDR3: CASSPTGAANYGYTF
DNA: TGTGCCAGCAGCCCAACAGGGGCAGCTAACTATGGCTACACCTTC

D: .
V: TRBV12-5
J: TRBJ2-3
size: .
CDR3: CASGPSLEKTATDTQYF
DNA: TGTGCTAGTGGTCCCTCCCTAGAAAAGACGGCTACAGATACGCAGTATTTT

D: .
V: TRBV6-5
J: TRBJ1-6
size: .
CDR3: CASRLGGNSPLHF
DNA: TGTGCCAGCAGACTCGGGGGGAATTCACCCCTCCACTTT

D: TRBD2
V: TRBV28
J: TRBJ2-1
size: .
CDR3: CASSQTSGGAQNEQFF
DNA: TGTGCCAGCAGTCAGACTAGCGGGGGGGCTCAGAATGAGCAGTTCTTC

D: .
V: TRBV6-6
J: TRBJ1-4
size: .
CDR3: CASSPSVGKLFF
DNA: TGTGCCAGCAGCCCCTCGGTTGGAAAACTGTTTTTT

D: .
V: TRBV3-1/TRBV3-2
J: TRBJ2-3
size: .
CDR3: CASSHLPPTGRLTDTQYF
DNA: TGTGCCAGCAGCCACCTCCCCCCCACAGGAAGACTCACAGATACGCAGTATTTT

D: .
V: TRBV6-5
J: TRBJ2-3
size: .
CDR3: CASSTRVTDTQYF
DNA: TGTGCCAGCAGTACTCGAGTCACAGATACGCAGTATTTT

D: TRBD1
V: TRBV19
J: TRBJ1-5
size: few
CDR3: CASSRTGAGNQPQHF
DNA: TGTGCCAGTAGTCGGACAGGGGCGGGCAATCAGCCCCAGCATTTT

D: TRBD1
V: TRBV25-1
J: TRBJ1-3
size: few
CDR3: CASSDRTGSFGNTIYF
DNA: TGTGCCAGCAGTGATCGGACAGGGAGTTTCGGAAACACCATATATTTT

D: .
V: TRBV28
J: TRBJ2-7
size: .
CDR3: CASSSTYEQYF
DNA: TGTGCCAGCAGTTCCACCTACGAGCAGTACTTC